The entry below gives a single TCR beta chain sequence along with its context. The data are from a study of control samples from healthy donors and cancer patients. V lost 6 bases, J lost 2 bases, and 9 bases stayed unmatched. This CDR3 contains 15 residues. CDR1 is MDHEN and CDR2 is SYDVKM in the germline V gene. Profiled with immunoSEQ multiplex PCR; TCRdb holds only in-frame clones, not every one. This sample has fewer than 500,000 clones, with over 75% found just once. The chain has TRBV28 and TRBJ2-5, with 7 bases identical to TRBD2. The material sequenced was PBMCs. This sequence was found in a man aged 35 to 55 with head and neck cancer. The DNA for the CDR3 is TGTGCCAGCAGATTTTTCTCCGGGGGGCAAGAGACCCAGTACTTC. Residues: CASRFFSGGQETQYF.